This TCR beta chain was identified during a study of cytomegalovirus exposure and HLA in healthy donors. The primer mix had 60 Vbeta and 13 Jbeta primers. The method was immunoSEQ multiplex PCR; TCRdb's version includes in-frame clones alone and lacks a portion of them. The top ten hold over 1% of the sample, which has under 150,000 clones, around four fifths seen once. The clonotype originates from a boy aged 5-17 years in good health and CMV-seronegative. Specimen: PBMCs.

CDR3 sequence: CASSRGPLGDEQYF. CDR3 in DNA: TGTGCCAGTTCCAGGGGTCCCTTGGGGGACGAGCAGTACTTC. The chain joins TRBV19 to TRBJ2-7; D perhaps matches TRBD1 (6 bases). Per the germline V gene, CDR1 is LNHDA and CDR2 is SQIVND (reference sequence). With 8 bases removed from V and 5 bases from J, the gap between germline ends came to 19 bases. There are 14 residues in the CDR3.